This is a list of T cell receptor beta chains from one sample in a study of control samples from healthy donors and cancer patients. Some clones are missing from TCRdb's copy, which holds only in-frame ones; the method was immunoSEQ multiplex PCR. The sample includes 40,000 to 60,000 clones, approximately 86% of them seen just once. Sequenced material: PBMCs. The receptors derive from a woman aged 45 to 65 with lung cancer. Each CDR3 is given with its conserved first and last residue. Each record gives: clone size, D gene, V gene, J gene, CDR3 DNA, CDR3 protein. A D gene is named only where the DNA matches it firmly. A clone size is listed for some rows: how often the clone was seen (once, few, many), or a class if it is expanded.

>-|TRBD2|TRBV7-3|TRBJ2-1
TGTGCCAGCAGCTCGGGGCCCCTAGCGGGGGGAAAAAATGAGCAGTTCTTC
CASSSGPLAGGKNEQFF
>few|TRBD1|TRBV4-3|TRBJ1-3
TGCGCCAGCAGCCAAGATAGGACAGGCTCTGGAAACACCATATATTTT
CASSQDRTGSGNTIYF
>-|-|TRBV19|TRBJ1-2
TGTGCCAGTAGTGCAGACAGTCGGGGCTACACCTTC
CASSADSRGYTF
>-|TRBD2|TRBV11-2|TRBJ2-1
TGTGCCAGCAGCTTTAGCGGGGGGCCCCCTGAGCAGTTCTTC
CASSFSGGPPEQFF
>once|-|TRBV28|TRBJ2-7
TGTGCCAGCACCCAAGGTAGGGCCGAGCAGTACTTC
CASTQGRAEQYF
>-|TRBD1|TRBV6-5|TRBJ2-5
TGTGCCAGCAGTATGCGACAGGGGCGCGAGACCCAGTACTTC
CASSMRQGRETQYF
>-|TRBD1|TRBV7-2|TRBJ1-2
TGTGCCAGCAGCTTAGGACAGGGGGAAGGCTACACCTTC
CASSLGQGEGYTF
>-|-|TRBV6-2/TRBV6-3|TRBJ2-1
TGTGCCAGCAGCCTACAGGGGAGGCCCTCGGATGAGCAGTTCTTC
CASSLQGRPSDEQFF
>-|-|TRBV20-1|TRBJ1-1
TGCAGTGCTAGTATCCGAGGCATTGGGATTATGGATACTGAAGCTTTCTTT
CSASIRGIGIMDTEAFF
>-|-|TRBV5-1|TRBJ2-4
TGCGCCAGCAGCTTGGAGGGGGTTGGAGGTCTAGCCAAAAACATTCAGTACTTC
CASSLEGVGGLAKNIQYF
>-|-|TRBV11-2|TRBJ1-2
TGTGCCAGCAGCTTCGTGAACTATGGCTACACCTTC
CASSFVNYGYTF
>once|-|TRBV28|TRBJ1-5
TGTGCCAGCAGTACCTGGACGGAGCGGGGTAGCAATCAGCCCCAGCATTTT
CASSTWTERGSNQPQHF
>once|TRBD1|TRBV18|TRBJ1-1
TGTGCCAGCTCACCCGGGGGAGGGGGCCCGGTAACTGAAGCTTTCTTT
CASSPGGGGPVTEAFF
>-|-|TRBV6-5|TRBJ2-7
TGTGCCAGCATTGCGCCGGGGACCTACGAGCAGTACTTC
CASIAPGTYEQYF
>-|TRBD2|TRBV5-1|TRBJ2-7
TGCGCCAGCAGCCCCACTAGCGCTACCTACGAGCAGTACTTC
CASSPTSATYEQYF
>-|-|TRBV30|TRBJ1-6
TGTGCTTGGAGTTTCCCGGGGTGCCTGTCCTATAATTCACCCCTCCACTTT
CAWSFPGCLSYNSPLHF
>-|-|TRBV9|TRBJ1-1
TGTGCCAGCAGCTCACGCTTGAACACTGAAGCTTTCTTT
CASSSRLNTEAFF
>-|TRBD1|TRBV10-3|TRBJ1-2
TGTGCCATCAGGCGGGACAGGCGGAACTATGGCTACACCTTC
CAIRRDRRNYGYTF
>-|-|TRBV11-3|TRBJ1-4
TGTGCCAGCAGCTACACAGGGAGCACTAATGAAAAACTGTTTTTT
CASSYTGSTNEKLFF
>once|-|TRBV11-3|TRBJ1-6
TGTGCCAGCAGCCAGGTCTTTAATTCGCCCCTCCACTTT
CASSQVFNSPLHF
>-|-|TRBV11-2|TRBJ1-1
TGTGCCAGCAGCCCGGATTTTGGAGGCAACACTGAAGCTTTCTTT
CASSPDFGGNTEAFF
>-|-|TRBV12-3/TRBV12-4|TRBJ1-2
TGTGCCAGCGGGATACAGAACTATGGCTACACCTTC
CASGIQNYGYTF
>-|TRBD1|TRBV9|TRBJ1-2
TGTGCCAGCAGCGTAGGACAGGGGCAAAGTGGCTACACCTTC
CASSVGQGQSGYTF
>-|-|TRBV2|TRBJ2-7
TGTGCCAGCAGTGGACGGGGCTACGAGCAGTACTTC
CASSGRGYEQYF
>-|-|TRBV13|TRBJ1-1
TGTGCCAGCAGCGATCCCAGACTGATGAACACTGAAGCTTTCTTT
CASSDPRLMNTEAFF
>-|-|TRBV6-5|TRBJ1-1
TGTGCCAGCAGGGTCCCGCACGCTGAAGCTTTCTTT
CASRVPHAEAFF
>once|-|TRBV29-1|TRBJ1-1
TGCAGCGCTCTCCCTGGGGACACTGAAGCTTTCTTT
CSALPGDTEAFF
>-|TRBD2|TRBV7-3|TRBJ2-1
TGTGCCAGCAGTAAGCGGGGGGCCATGAATGAGCAGTTCTTC
CASSKRGAMNEQFF
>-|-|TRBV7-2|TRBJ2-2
TGTGCCAGCAGCTCCGCGGGCGGGGAGCTGTTTTTT
CASSSAGGELFF
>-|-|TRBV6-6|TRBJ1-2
TGTGCCAGCAGTACCTCGACAGGAGATAACTATGGCTACACCTTC
CASSTSTGDNYGYTF
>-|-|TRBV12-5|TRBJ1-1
TGTGCTAGGGGGAAAGAGAACACTGAAGCTTTCTTT
CARGKENTEAFF
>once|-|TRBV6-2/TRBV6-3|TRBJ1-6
TGTGCCAGCAGTTACGGGACGGCCGGGGGATCACCCCTCCACTTT
CASSYGTAGGSPLHF
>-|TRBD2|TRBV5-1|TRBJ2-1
TGCGCCAGCAGCTTGAGTACTAGCGGGGGGAACAATGAGCAGTTCTTC
CASSLSTSGGNNEQFF
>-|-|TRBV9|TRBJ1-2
TGTGCCAGCAGCGTAGAGGGCAGGGTGAGGTATGGCTACACCTTC
CASSVEGRVRYGYTF
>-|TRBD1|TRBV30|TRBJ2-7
TGTGCCTGGAGGTTTTCTGGGACAGGGGGCTACGAGCAGTACTTC
CAWRFSGTGGYEQYF
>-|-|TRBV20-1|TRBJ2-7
TGCAGTGCTACCGGGGGCGGGGAGCAGTACTTC
CSATGGGEQYF
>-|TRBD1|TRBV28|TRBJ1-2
TGTGCCAGCAGTTCCCAGGGGGCGCGAAGCTATGGCTACACCTTC
CASSSQGARSYGYTF
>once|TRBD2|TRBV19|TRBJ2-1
TGTGCCAGTAGTGTCGTTAGCGGGGGCCCCAATAAGCAGTTCTTC
CASSVVSGGPNKQFF
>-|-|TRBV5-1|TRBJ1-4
TGCGCCAGCAGCTTGGAATTCGGGAGGCGGTCGGGCGAAAAACTGTTTTTT
CASSLEFGRRSGEKLFF
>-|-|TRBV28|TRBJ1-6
TGTGCCAGCACTTTCGGGGGGGGTAATTCACCCCTCCACTTT
CASTFGGGNSPLHF